The 2 T cell receptor beta chains given below trace back to one sample, sequenced in a study of blood T cell repertoires in COVID-19. The assay was immunoSEQ multiplex PCR, and TCRdb's table has in-frame clones only and misses some. The sample includes about 77,000 clones, 75% to 90% of them seen just once. Sequencing was done on a sample of peripheral blood. The receptors shown here come from a woman in her 70s with acute or convalescent COVID-19.

V usage is TRBV5-1 and J usage is TRBJ1-3; 9 bases align to TRBD1. Germline-derived CDR1 and CDR2 are SGHRS and YFSETQ. CDR3 length: 17 amino acids. Trimming took 3 bases from V and 0 from J; bases not matched to a gene: 7. The CDR3 DNA follows: TGCGCCAGCAGCTCGCAAGGACAGGGGTCCTCTGGAAACACCATATATTTT. Translation: CASSSQGQGSSGNTIYF.

This clone was picked up a small number of times. The chain uses TRBV27 and TRBJ2-7; 9 bases are shared with TRBD2. V lost 6 bases, J lost 4 bases, and 7 bases stayed unmatched. This CDR3 spans 14 amino acids. The germline V gene has CDR1 MNHEY and CDR2 SMNVEV (reference sequence). Here the CDR3 DNA reads TGTGCCAGCAGCCGGACTAGCGAGATATACGAGCAGTACTTC. Protein: CASSRTSEIYEQYF.